This TCR beta chain emerged from a study of cytomegalovirus exposure and HLA in healthy donors. General study points: Per a later analysis, approximately 16,000 TCR beta sequences showed association with HLA alleles at 0.05 false discovery rate. Presence/absence analysis assumed near-uniform sequencing depth across donors. Per a prior analysis, the majority of TCR beta V segments were productive roughly 90% or roughly 30% of the time.

Use of 60 Vbeta and 13 Jbeta primers characterized the PCR. Profiled with immunoSEQ multiplex PCR; TCRdb holds only in-frame clones, not every one. The table shows 150,000 to 200,000 clones, with more than 70% occurring only once. Germline lookup yields CDR1 MRHNA and CDR2 SNTAGT. CDR3 length: 13 residues. Trimming cost V 8 bases and J 1 base; bases outside gene matches: 1. Comment on this clone: Antigen: not known.

The source material was PBMCs. This TCR derives from a male donor in good health and CMV-seronegative. The chain combines TRBV6-4 with TRBJ2-5; 10 nucleotides match TRBD2. In nucleotides, the CDR3 is TGTGCCAGCTCTAGCGGGAGCCAAGAGACCCAGTACTTC. As protein: CASSSGSQETQYF.